This is a list of T cell receptor beta chains from one sample in a study of cytomegalovirus exposure and HLA in healthy donors. Profiling relied on immunoSEQ multiplex PCR, and the TCRdb table lists in-frame clones only, not all of them. Altogether some 160,000 clones are present, 73% being singletons, with the ten largest covering around 5%. Sample: PBMCs. Every receptor here comes from a woman younger than 35 in good health and CMV-seropositive. Both conserved end residues are part of each CDR3. Fields, in order: CDR3 DNA, CDR3 protein, J gene, D gene, V gene, clone size. D genes are given only for firm matches. Size tells how often a clone was seen (once, few, many) or the class of an expanded clone, and some rows leave it out.

CDR3nt: TGTGCCAGCAGCTCAAGGACAGGACTTGCCGGGGAGCTGTTTTTT
CDR3aa: CASSSRTGLAGELFF
j_gene: TRBJ2-2
d_gene: TRBD1
v_gene: TRBV7-2
abundance: -

CDR3nt: TGCGCCAGCAGCCAAGATGGAGCTTCACCCCTCCACTTT
CDR3aa: CASSQDGASPLHF
j_gene: TRBJ1-6
d_gene: -
v_gene: TRBV4-1
abundance: once

CDR3nt: TGCGCCGGGCTCGCCTTGGGACTAGCGCCCTACGAGCAGTACTTC
CDR3aa: CAGLALGLAPYEQYF
j_gene: TRBJ2-7
d_gene: TRBD2
v_gene: TRBV5-1
abundance: -

CDR3nt: TGTGCCAGCGGCGGGCCGATTAATGAAAAACTGTTTTTT
CDR3aa: CASGGPINEKLFF
j_gene: TRBJ1-4
d_gene: -
v_gene: TRBV6-1
abundance: -

CDR3nt: TGTGCCAGCAGCGTAGGTTGGCAGGGCCCCTACGAGCAGTACTTC
CDR3aa: CASSVGWQGPYEQYF
j_gene: TRBJ2-7
d_gene: -
v_gene: TRBV9
abundance: -

CDR3nt: TGTGCCAGCAGCCTCGGACGAGGGCGGCGCTCCTACAATGAGCAGTTCTTC
CDR3aa: CASSLGRGRRSYNEQFF
j_gene: TRBJ2-1
d_gene: -
v_gene: TRBV16
abundance: -

CDR3nt: TGTGCCAGCAGTTGTAAGGGGGCAGGCGAGCAGTACTTC
CDR3aa: CASSCKGAGEQYF
j_gene: TRBJ2-7
d_gene: TRBD1
v_gene: TRBV6-5
abundance: -

CDR3nt: TGTGCCAGCAGCTTAGGAAGTACAGGACCAGATACGCAGTATTTT
CDR3aa: CASSLGSTGPDTQYF
j_gene: TRBJ2-3
d_gene: -
v_gene: TRBV11-2
abundance: -

CDR3nt: TGTGCCAGCAGTGAACGGGTGTCTGGAAACACCATATATTTT
CDR3aa: CASSERVSGNTIYF
j_gene: TRBJ1-3
d_gene: -
v_gene: TRBV2
abundance: -

CDR3nt: TGCGCCAGCAGCCTTGGACAGGGATCAGATACGCAGTATTTT
CDR3aa: CASSLGQGSDTQYF
j_gene: TRBJ2-3
d_gene: TRBD1
v_gene: TRBV4-1
abundance: -

CDR3nt: TGTGCCAGCAGCTTAGCGGGGAAAGAGACCCAGTACTTC
CDR3aa: CASSLAGKETQYF
j_gene: TRBJ2-5
d_gene: -
v_gene: TRBV7-3
abundance: once

CDR3nt: TGTGCCAGCAGTACAGGGTTGGGCTATGGCTACACCTTC
CDR3aa: CASSTGLGYGYTF
j_gene: TRBJ1-2
d_gene: -
v_gene: TRBV2
abundance: few

CDR3nt: TGTGCTTGGGGGGACGAGCAGTACTTC
CDR3aa: CAWGDEQYF
j_gene: TRBJ2-7
d_gene: -
v_gene: TRBV19
abundance: -

CDR3nt: TGTGCCAGCAGTTACTCGAGTACGGGGACTGAAGCTTTCTTT
CDR3aa: CASSYSSTGTEAFF
j_gene: TRBJ1-1
d_gene: -
v_gene: TRBV6-5
abundance: -

CDR3nt: TGTGCCAGTAGTGAGGGGGCCCACTCTGGAAACACCATATATTTT
CDR3aa: CASSEGAHSGNTIYF
j_gene: TRBJ1-3
d_gene: TRBD1
v_gene: TRBV19
abundance: once

CDR3nt: TGTGCCACCGGCTCTGGGGCCAACGTCCTGACTTTC
CDR3aa: CATGSGANVLTF
j_gene: TRBJ2-6
d_gene: -
v_gene: TRBV10-3
abundance: -

CDR3nt: TGTGCCATCAGCGAGGGACATCGCTACGAGCAGTACTTC
CDR3aa: CAISEGHRYEQYF
j_gene: TRBJ2-7
d_gene: -
v_gene: TRBV10-3
abundance: -

CDR3nt: TGTGCCAGCAGGGGGGGGGACTATAATTCACCCCTCCACTTT
CDR3aa: CASRGGDYNSPLHF
j_gene: TRBJ1-6
d_gene: -
v_gene: TRBV7-9
abundance: few

CDR3nt: TGTGCCAGCACCCAATCAGGGGGAATTGGAAACACCATATATTTT
CDR3aa: CASTQSGGIGNTIYF
j_gene: TRBJ1-3
d_gene: TRBD1
v_gene: TRBV7-9
abundance: -

CDR3nt: TGTGCCAGCAGTTACGCAGGGGAAGCTTTCTTT
CDR3aa: CASSYAGEAFF
j_gene: TRBJ1-1
d_gene: -
v_gene: TRBV6-5
abundance: -

CDR3nt: TGCGCCAGCAGTGATCCCCCCGGGAAGCCGCAGTACTTC
CDR3aa: CASSDPPGKPQYF
j_gene: TRBJ2-7
d_gene: -
v_gene: TRBV10-2
abundance: -

CDR3nt: TGCGCCAGCCGGGACAGGCTCTCTGGAAACACCATATATTTT
CDR3aa: CASRDRLSGNTIYF
j_gene: TRBJ1-3
d_gene: TRBD1
v_gene: TRBV5-1
abundance: -

CDR3nt: TGCGCCAGCAGCTGGGGACAGGGCGGAGGATCTGGAAACACCATATATTTT
CDR3aa: CASSWGQGGGSGNTIYF
j_gene: TRBJ1-3
d_gene: TRBD1
v_gene: TRBV5-1
abundance: -

CDR3nt: TGTGCCAGCAGCTTAGAATGGGGGGGCCTCGAGCAGTACTTC
CDR3aa: CASSLEWGGLEQYF
j_gene: TRBJ2-7
d_gene: -
v_gene: TRBV7-2
abundance: -

CDR3nt: TGTGCCAGCAGTTTAGGACAAGTTAACACTGAAGCTTTCTTT
CDR3aa: CASSLGQVNTEAFF
j_gene: TRBJ1-1
d_gene: -
v_gene: TRBV27
abundance: -

CDR3nt: TGTGCTAGCAGCACGGGGACAGGGGGCGCAGATACGCAGTATTTT
CDR3aa: CASSTGTGGADTQYF
j_gene: TRBJ2-3
d_gene: TRBD1
v_gene: TRBV7-7
abundance: few

CDR3nt: TGCGCCAGCAGCCAAGGACAGGGTACAAATCAGCCCCAGCATTTT
CDR3aa: CASSQGQGTNQPQHF
j_gene: TRBJ1-5
d_gene: TRBD1
v_gene: TRBV4-3
abundance: -

CDR3nt: TGTGCCAGCAGCATTCCCGGGAGCTCTGGGGCCAACGTCCTGACTTTC
CDR3aa: CASSIPGSSGANVLTF
j_gene: TRBJ2-6
d_gene: -
v_gene: TRBV5-4
abundance: -

CDR3nt: TGCGCCAGCAGCTTGGGCGGAAGCAATCAGCCCCAGCATTTT
CDR3aa: CASSLGGSNQPQHF
j_gene: TRBJ1-5
d_gene: -
v_gene: TRBV5-1
abundance: -

CDR3nt: TGCGCCAGCAGCCTGGGACAGAGGAACTATGGCTACACCTTC
CDR3aa: CASSLGQRNYGYTF
j_gene: TRBJ1-2
d_gene: TRBD1
v_gene: TRBV4-1
abundance: -

CDR3nt: TGTGCCAGCAGTCTTACTAAAAGCTCCTACAATGAGCAGTTCTTC
CDR3aa: CASSLTKSSYNEQFF
j_gene: TRBJ2-1
d_gene: -
v_gene: TRBV7-3
abundance: -

CDR3nt: TGTGCCAGCAGCCCCACTAGGGGACAGGGCCACGAGCAGTACTTC
CDR3aa: CASSPTRGQGHEQYF
j_gene: TRBJ2-7
d_gene: TRBD1
v_gene: TRBV7-9
abundance: -

CDR3nt: TGTGCCAGCAGTGCTGGGACAATCTCCTACAATGAGCAGTTCTTC
CDR3aa: CASSAGTISYNEQFF
j_gene: TRBJ2-1
d_gene: -
v_gene: TRBV2
abundance: -

CDR3nt: TGTGCCAGCAGCTTGCGCAGTCTTAATGAAAAACTGTTTTTT
CDR3aa: CASSLRSLNEKLFF
j_gene: TRBJ1-4
d_gene: -
v_gene: TRBV5-5
abundance: -

CDR3nt: TGTGCCAGCAGGGAAAACACCCAAAGCAATCAGCCCCAGCATTTT
CDR3aa: CASRENTQSNQPQHF
j_gene: TRBJ1-5
d_gene: -
v_gene: TRBV6-1
abundance: -

CDR3nt: TGTGCCAGCAGCTTGTTATTGGGTGTTGGGCAGAACACTGAAGCTTTCTTT
CDR3aa: CASSLLLGVGQNTEAFF
j_gene: TRBJ1-1
d_gene: -
v_gene: TRBV5-4
abundance: -

CDR3nt: TGCGCCAGCAGCTTAGAAGTACTCGCGAACACCGGGGAGCTGTTTTTT
CDR3aa: CASSLEVLANTGELFF
j_gene: TRBJ2-2
d_gene: -
v_gene: TRBV5-1
abundance: -

CDR3nt: TGTGCCAGCAGTTTAGGGCAGGGGGCGGGCGAGCAGTACTTC
CDR3aa: CASSLGQGAGEQYF
j_gene: TRBJ2-7
d_gene: TRBD1
v_gene: TRBV28
abundance: -

CDR3nt: TGCGCCAGCAGCCCGACAGCTAACTATGGCTACACCTTC
CDR3aa: CASSPTANYGYTF
j_gene: TRBJ1-2
d_gene: -
v_gene: TRBV5-1
abundance: -

CDR3nt: TGTGCCAGCAGCTTGGGGACTCTAGCGGGGGGGCGGAATGAGCAGTTCTTC
CDR3aa: CASSLGTLAGGRNEQFF
j_gene: TRBJ2-1
d_gene: TRBD2
v_gene: TRBV5-4
abundance: few

CDR3nt: TGCAGCGTTGAGGCCTCCCTCGGGGAGACCCAGTACTTC
CDR3aa: CSVEASLGETQYF
j_gene: TRBJ2-5
d_gene: -
v_gene: TRBV29-1
abundance: -

CDR3nt: TGTGCAAGTCGCTTAGTATCCGGGACAACAGTAGGTTGGTGTGCTTTCTTT
CDR3aa: CASRLVSGTTVGWCAFF
j_gene: TRBJ1-1
d_gene: -
v_gene: TRBV12-2
abundance: -

CDR3nt: TGTGCCAGCAGCTCTCTGGCGGGGGGGACCGGGGAGCTGTTTTTT
CDR3aa: CASSSLAGGTGELFF
j_gene: TRBJ2-2
d_gene: TRBD2
v_gene: TRBV7-3
abundance: -

CDR3nt: TGTGCCAGCAGTGCAGGAAACAGGGCCCGAGCAGATACGCAGTATTTT
CDR3aa: CASSAGNRARADTQYF
j_gene: TRBJ2-3
d_gene: -
v_gene: TRBV2
abundance: -

CDR3nt: TGTGCCATCAGTGAGAGATTGACAGGAGCTGAAGCTTTCTTT
CDR3aa: CAISERLTGAEAFF
j_gene: TRBJ1-1
d_gene: -
v_gene: TRBV10-3
abundance: -

CDR3nt: TGTGCCTGGAAACAGCTGAACACTGAAGCTTTCTTT
CDR3aa: CAWKQLNTEAFF
j_gene: TRBJ1-1
d_gene: -
v_gene: TRBV30
abundance: -

CDR3nt: TGCGCCAGCAGCCCCTCCAGGCAGGGGAAAAACATTCAGTACTTC
CDR3aa: CASSPSRQGKNIQYF
j_gene: TRBJ2-4
d_gene: -
v_gene: TRBV4-3
abundance: -

CDR3nt: TGTGCCAGCAGCGGACAGGGGGCTACCGGGGAGCTGTTTTTT
CDR3aa: CASSGQGATGELFF
j_gene: TRBJ2-2
d_gene: TRBD1
v_gene: TRBV2
abundance: -